This TCR beta chain is drawn from a study of OX40 agonist ivuxolimab in advanced cancers. Turning to the study itself: The dose-escalation cohort was over 65% male, with a mean age of around 60 years, ranging about 20 to 85. Study observations and caveats: Among the nonresponders, some also had low normalized T-cell clonal expansion.

Germline loops: CDR1 MRHNA, CDR2 SNTAGT. CDR3 length: 15 amino acids. Trimming took 5 bases from V and 0 from J, leaving 11 bases between them. Details on this clone: No antigen is known for it.

Assay: immunoSEQ multiplex PCR; the TCRdb copy retains only in-frame clones and omits some. The sample lists tens of thousands of clones, 80% to 85% seen once, with less than 25% in the top ten. The input for sequencing was CD4+ or CD8+ T cells sorted from blood, taken in a trial of the OX40 agonist ivuxolimab. The chain is built from TRBV6-4 and TRBJ2-1; D ambiguous. This receptor was identified in an adult with an advanced solid tumor such as melanoma, head and neck, liver or kidney cancer. CDR3 loop: CASSSSASSYNEQFF. The CDR3 nucleotides read TGTGCCAGCAGTTCCAGCGCGAGCTCCTACAATGAGCAGTTCTTC.